Listed below are T cell receptor beta chains from one sample, sequenced in a study of T cells after yellow fever vaccination. One entry per CDR3 protein results from TCRdb running MiXCR on the 5' RACE reads. The sample holds under 700,000 distinct CDR3 sequences, around 16% seen once. The material sequenced was PBMCs, taken less than 6 days after the first yellow fever vaccination. These receptor sequences come from a man aged 18 to 29 who received the YFV17D yellow fever vaccine. Each CDR3 is given without its conserved first and last residue. A D gene is named only where the DNA matches it firmly. Where a row states a size, it is once, few, many or the class of an expanded clone; other rows omit it.

abundance	d_gene	j_gene	v_gene	CDR3aa
NA	TRBD1	TRBJ2-5	TRBV4-1	ASTTGTGTKTQY
NA	NA	TRBJ1-5	TRBV4-1	ASSQDAWGNQPQH
once	NA	TRBJ1-2	TRBV10-3	AISESTGQGRGYT
NA	NA	TRBJ1-1	TRBV12-3/TRBV12-4	ASSTPVGGTEAF
NA	NA	TRBJ1-2	TRBV29-1	SVDGQDRGYT
NA	NA	TRBJ1-4	TRBV30	AWSAYQGSNEKLF
few	NA	TRBJ2-1	TRBV18	ASSPLVGQHNEQF
many	NA	TRBJ2-2	TRBV6-2/TRBV6-3	ASRGGNTGELF
NA	TRBD2	TRBJ2-5	TRBV20-1	SAREGGGARETQY
few	NA	TRBJ1-2	TRBV4-2	ASSQERSGRLGYT
NA	NA	TRBJ2-2	TRBV6-1	AIQGNGNTGELF
NA	NA	TRBJ2-5	TRBV4-3	ASSQDPEGGQTQY
few	TRBD1	TRBJ1-4	TRBV7-9	ASSSAGGNEKLF
NA	NA	TRBJ1-1	TRBV6-1	ASRRQWGFPEAF
NA	NA	TRBJ1-5	TRBV4-1	ASKLGPDNQPQH
NA	TRBD1	TRBJ2-3	TRBV11-2	ASRSRQGPTDTQY
NA	NA	TRBJ1-6	TRBV9	ASSVASSSYNSPLH
NA	NA	TRBJ2-3	TRBV5-1	ASSLVQATDTQY
NA	TRBD1	TRBJ1-1	TRBV4-3	ASSPQGSSGTEAF
NA	TRBD2	TRBJ2-3	TRBV4-1	ASSPASGGARGYTQY
NA	TRBD1	TRBJ2-1	TRBV4-3	ASSQGPGTGGSYNEQF
few	NA	TRBJ2-1	TRBV5-1	ASSLALPDNEQF
few	NA	TRBJ2-3	TRBV6-5	ASSYARPTDTQY
NA	NA	TRBJ1-4	TRBV6-1	ASRVWGPNEKLF
few	NA	TRBJ2-5	TRBV11-2	ASSPEAGRETQY
NA	NA	TRBJ1-1	TRBV10-3	ATEQGMNTEAF